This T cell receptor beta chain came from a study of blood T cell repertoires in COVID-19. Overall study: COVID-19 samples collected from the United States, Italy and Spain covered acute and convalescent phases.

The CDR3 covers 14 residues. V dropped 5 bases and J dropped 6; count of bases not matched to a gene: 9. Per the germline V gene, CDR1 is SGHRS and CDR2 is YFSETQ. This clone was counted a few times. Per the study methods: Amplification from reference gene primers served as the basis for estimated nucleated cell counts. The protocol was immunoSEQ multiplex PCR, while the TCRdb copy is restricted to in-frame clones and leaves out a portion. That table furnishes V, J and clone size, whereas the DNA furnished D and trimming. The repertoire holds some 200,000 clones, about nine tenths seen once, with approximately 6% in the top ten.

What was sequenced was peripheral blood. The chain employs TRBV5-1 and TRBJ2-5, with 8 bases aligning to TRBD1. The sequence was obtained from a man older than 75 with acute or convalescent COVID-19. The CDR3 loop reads CASRDGQGRKTQYF. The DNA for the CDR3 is TGCGCCAGCAGGGATGGACAGGGAAGGAAGACCCAGTACTTC.